This T cell receptor beta chain derives from a study of shared clonotypes between healthy human individuals. Repertoires were generated with immunoSEQ multiplex PCR, while TCRdb's copy carries only in-frame clones and drops some. The sample contains 2 million to 2.5 million clones, 80% to 95% of which appear only once. Between the trimmed V and J ends, which lost 6 bases and 7 bases, there was a span of 13 bases. The germline CDR1 and CDR2 sequences are SNHLY and FYNNEI. CDR3 length equals 14 residues. Material: naive CD4+ T cells from PBMCs. Subset in this sample: CD45RA+ positively selected. The source of this sequence is a man between 18 and 35 years old in good health. Some clones in this sample may be carry-over from other donors' samples. The rearrangement uses TRBV2 and TRBJ1-6; D ambiguous. The CDR3 reads CASSAAGRNSPLHF. Here the CDR3 DNA reads TGTGCCAGCAGCGCGGCCGGGCGGAATTCACCCCTCCACTTT.